Below, 18 T cell receptor beta chains from the same sample are listed, as sequenced in a study of blood T cells in healthy people across ages. Alongside a J-beta primer mix, a sample-barcoded 5' primer served in a second PCR lasting about 7 to 12 cycles. TCRdb itself ran the 5' RACE reads through MiXCR, one entry per CDR3 protein. The sample carries some 900,000 distinct CDR3 sequences, 45% to 50% recorded once. Sequenced: blood. The receptor source for this set is a man aged 25 to 40 in good health.

This rearrangement joins TRBV12-3 or TRBV12-4 to TRBJ1-3; D is unclear. This CDR3 is built from 15 residues. V dropped 3 bases and J dropped 6 bases, with 15 bases sitting between them. CDR3 sequence: CASSFTGKNANTIYF. The CDR3 DNA sequence: TGTGCCAGCAGTTTCACGGGGAAAAACGCAAACACCATATATTTT.

This clonotype has just a few counts. This chain joins TRBV29-1 and TRBJ2-1; D not resolved. CDR1 is SQVTM, CDR2 ANQGSEA, per germline. V was shortened by 6 bases and J by 8 bases, with 8 bases between the two germline ends. The CDR3 consists of 10 residues. The CDR3 DNA follows: TGCAGCGTGGCCGAGGATGAGCAGTTCTTC. This encodes CSVAEDEQFF.

The chain has TRBV29-1 and TRBJ2-1; the match to TRBD1 covers 7 bases. This CDR3 is built from 12 residues. CDR1 SQVTM and CDR2 ANQGSEA come from the germline V gene. The CDR3: CRAGGSGNEQFF. The CDR3 coding sequence is TGCAGGGCAGGGGGATCCGGCAATGAGCAGTTCTTC.

The J gene is TRBJ1-3, the V gene TRBV4-1, with D unresolved. The CDR3 runs to 20 residues. The V gene lost 0 bases and the J gene lost 0 bases, with 21 bases spanning the gap. The germline V gene encodes CDR1 MGHRA and CDR2 YSYEKL. This chain's CDR3 is CASSQDGTSTLYPSGNTIYF. The CDR3 DNA reads TGCGCCAGCAGCCAAGATGGAACATCGACCCTCTATCCCTCTGGAAACACCATATATTTT.

V is TRBV6-1 and J is TRBJ2-6; 7 positions match TRBD1. V gave up 6 bases and J gave up 0 bases; unmatched junction bases: 5. The CDR3 runs to 16 residues. Looked up from germline, CDR1 is MNHNS and CDR2 is SASEGT. DNA for the CDR3: TGTGCCAGCAGCCCCGACAGGGTCTCTGGGGCCAACGTCCTGACTTTC. This sequence encodes CASSPDRVSGANVLTF.

This clonotype showed up just a few times. J is TRBJ2-7 and V is TRBV10-3; the D call may be TRBD1 or TRBD2 (5 bases each). Germline assignment: CDR1 ENHRY and CDR2 SYGVKD. The V gene lost 11 bases and the J gene lost 2 bases, with 13 bases spanning the gap. This CDR3 contains 12 residues. CDR3 sequence (DNA): TGTGCCGTCGGGACGCAGACCTACGAGCAGTACTTC. Residues: CAVGTQTYEQYF.

The J gene is TRBJ2-1, the V gene TRBV28; 15 nucleotides match TRBD2. CDR3 length: 17 amino acids. CDR1 and CDR2 (germline): MDHEN, SYDVKM. The trim removed 4 bases at V and 6 bases at J, leaving 7 bases unmatched. CDR3 bases: TGTGCCAGCAGTTCCCGATGGACTAGCGGGGGGGCCAATGAGCAGTTCTTC. Protein product: CASSSRWTSGGANEQFF. The full variable domain, rest sourced from reference TRBV28 and TRBJ2-1, is DVKVTQSSRYLVKRTGEKVFLECVQDMDHENMFWYRQDPGLGLRLIYFSYDVKMKEKGDIPEGYSVSREKKERFSLILESASTNQTSMYLCASSSRWTSGGANEQFFGPGTRLTVL.

About this clonotype itself: A read error may produce the germline difference seen at one junction end. CDR3 DNA sequence: TGCAGTGCCAGAGATCGGCTAGCGGGGGGCAAGCAGACGCAGTATTTT. Translating gives CSARDRLAGGKQTQYF. The chain links TRBV20-1 to TRBJ2-3, with TRBD2 identical over 11 bases. The CDR3 consists of 16 residues. Germline CDR1 DFQATT, CDR2 SNEGSKA (reference sequence).

The chain links TRBV4-2 to TRBJ1-1, with a weak D call TRBD1 (6 bases). This CDR3 has 13 residues. Between the trimmed V and J ends, which lost 8 bases and 3 bases, there was a span of 13 bases. Germline V gives CDR1 LGHNA, CDR2 YNFKEQ. CDR3 bases: TGTGCCAGCCGACCCCCAGGGGACACTGAAGCTTTCTTT. It encodes CASRPPGDTEAFF.

Of note for this clonotype: The germline gene is not matched at one end of the junction; a read error may be the cause. As DNA, the CDR3 is TGTGCCAGCAGCCAAGATTCCCCCAGGGGGTCTAGCACAGATACGCTGTATTTT. This sequence encodes CASSQDSPRGSSTDTLYF. This chain connects TRBV4-2 to TRBJ2-3; 7 bases agree with TRBD1. The CDR3 has 18 amino acids. The germline gives CDR1 LGHNA, CDR2 YNFKEQ.

The CDR3 reads CSVTGTDYNEQFF. In DNA form, the CDR3 reads TGCAGCGTGACCGGGACAGATTACAATGAGCAGTTCTTC. The rearrangement joins TRBV29-1 to TRBJ2-1; TRBD1 matches at 7 bases. The CDR3 spans 13 residues. CDR1 is SQVTM, CDR2 ANQGSEA, per germline. The J segment lost 4 bases and the V segment lost 6 bases, leaving 6 bases of the junction unmatched.

This clonotype has at least ten counts. The genes are TRBV27 and TRBJ2-7, with D perhaps TRBD1 (5 bases). The CDR3 is made up of 14 amino acids. CDR1 is MNHEY, CDR2 SMNVEV, per germline (reference sequence). V was pared by 6 bases and J by 0 bases, with 12 bases between. Here the CDR3 reads CASSGRQHSYEQYF. Here the CDR3 DNA reads TGTGCCAGCAGCGGCCGACAGCACTCCTACGAGCAGTACTTC.

This rearrangement joins TRBV4-1 to TRBJ2-3, with D possibly being TRBD1 or TRBD2 (5 bases each). Deletions cut 6 bases from V and 5 bases from J, with 12 bases between. Germline loops: CDR1 MGHRA, CDR2 YSYEKL. The CDR3 length is 13 residues. The CDR3 DNA sequence: TGCGCCAGCAGAGATCAGGGAGTAGATACGCAGTATTTT. As protein: CASRDQGVDTQYF.

This clonotype has just a few counts. The V gene is TRBV6-2 or TRBV6-3, the J gene TRBJ2-7, with D possibly TRBD1 on 6 matching bases. V gave up 2 bases and J gave up 0 bases, with 11 bases separating them. Germline assignment: CDR1 MNHEY and CDR2 SVGEGT. This CDR3 is built from 15 residues. CDR3 sequence reads: CASSYDRLTSYEQYF. The CDR3, as DNA: TGTGCCAGCAGTTACGACAGGCTAACCTCCTACGAGCAGTACTTC.

This clonotype turned up a few times. The CDR3 protein is CAISEQDSYEQYF. CDR3 DNA: TGTGCCATCAGTGAGCAGGACAGCTACGAGCAGTACTTC. V usage is TRBV10-3 and J usage is TRBJ2-7; a weak D match, TRBD1 (6 bases). Germline CDR1 and CDR2: ENHRY and SYGVKD. This CDR3 spans 13 amino acids. Between the trimmed V and J ends, which lost 2 bases and 3 bases, there was a span of 8 bases.

This clonotype was found a few times. The rearrangement uses TRBV4-2 and TRBJ1-2, with D perhaps TRBD1 (6 bases). The CDR3 covers 15 residues. CDR1 is LGHNA and CDR2 is YNFKEQ in the germline V gene. The V and J ends lost 1 base and 7 bases respectively, with 16 bases between them. The CDR3 nucleotides are TGTGCCAGCAGCCAAGTGGAACAGGGATATAGTGGCTACACCTTC. Its translation is CASSQVEQGYSGYTF.

The chain employs TRBV7-2 and TRBJ2-1; perhaps TRBD2 as D (6 bases). This CDR3 spans 12 amino acids. From germline, CDR1 is SGHTA and CDR2 FQGNSA. The V end lost 1 base, the J end lost 15 bases, and 13 bases lay between the germline ends. The CDR3 coding sequence is TGTGCCAGCAGCTTAGTGGGGGGACCGTGGTTCTTC. As protein: CASSLVGGPWFF.

In this sample, this clonotype turned up a few times. The chain uses TRBV24-1 and TRBJ2-6, with 10 bases that match TRBD1. The CDR3 spans 18 residues. The germline gives CDR1 KGHDR, CDR2 SFDVKD. V dropped 3 bases and J dropped 0; count of bases not matched to a gene: 4. CDR3 loop: CATSDRTGGSSGANVLTF. DNA for the CDR3: TGTGCCACCAGTGATAGGACAGGGGGTAGCTCTGGGGCCAACGTCCTGACTTTC.